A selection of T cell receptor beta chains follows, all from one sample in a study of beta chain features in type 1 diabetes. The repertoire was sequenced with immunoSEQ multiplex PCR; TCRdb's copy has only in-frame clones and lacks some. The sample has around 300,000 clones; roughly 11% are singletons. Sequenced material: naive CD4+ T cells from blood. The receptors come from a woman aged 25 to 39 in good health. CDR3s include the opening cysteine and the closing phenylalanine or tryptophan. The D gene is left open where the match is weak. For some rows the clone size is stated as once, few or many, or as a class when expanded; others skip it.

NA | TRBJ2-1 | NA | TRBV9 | CASSGGSSYNEQFF | TGTGCCAGCAGCGGAGGGAGCTCCTACAATGAGCAGTTCTTC
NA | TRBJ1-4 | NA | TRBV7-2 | CASSLRGAHEKLFF | TGTGCCAGCAGCCTCCGGGGGGCTCACGAAAAACTGTTTTTT
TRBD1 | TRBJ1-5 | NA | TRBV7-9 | CASSFGTAGLGPQHF | TGTGCCAGCAGCTTTGGGACAGCCGGATTGGGGCCCCAGCATTTT
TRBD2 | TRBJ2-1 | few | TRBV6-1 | CASSEAALLAGAYNEQFF | TGTGCCAGCAGTGAAGCTGCTCTTCTAGCGGGCGCCTACAATGAGCAGTTCTTC
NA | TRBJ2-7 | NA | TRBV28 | CASSSPQGSSYEQYF | TGTGCCAGCAGTTCCCCCCAGGGGAGCTCCTACGAGCAGTACTTC
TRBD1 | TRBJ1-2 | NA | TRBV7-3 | CASSTGQGAEGYTF | TGTGCCAGCAGTACCGGACAGGGGGCGGAAGGCTACACCTTC
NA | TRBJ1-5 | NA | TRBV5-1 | CASSLVGGNQPQHF | TGCGCCAGCAGCTTGGTTGGGGGGAATCAGCCCCAGCATTTT
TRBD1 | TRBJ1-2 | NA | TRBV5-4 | CASSLGGQGARGYTF | TGTGCCAGCAGCTTGGGGGGGCAGGGGGCGCGGGGCTACACCTTC
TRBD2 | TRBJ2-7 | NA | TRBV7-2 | CASSRRQREKHEQYF | TGTGCCAGCAGCCGGCGGCAGCGGGAGAAACACGAGCAGTACTTC
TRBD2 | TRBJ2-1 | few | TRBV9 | CASSPDSGRGYEQFF | TGTGCCAGCAGCCCAGATAGCGGGAGGGGCTATGAGCAGTTCTTC
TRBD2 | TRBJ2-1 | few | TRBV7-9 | CASSLGTSGYNEQFF | TGTGCCAGCAGCTTAGGGACTAGCGGCTACAATGAGCAGTTCTTC
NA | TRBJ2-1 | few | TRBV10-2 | CASSEPGVLNEQFF | TGCGCCAGCAGTGAGCCAGGGGTCCTAAATGAGCAGTTCTTC
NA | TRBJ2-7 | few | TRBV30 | CAWRPGGQQSAYEQYF | TGTGCCTGGAGGCCTGGGGGACAACAGAGCGCCTACGAGCAGTACTTC
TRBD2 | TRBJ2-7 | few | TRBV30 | CAWKKLAGEYEQYF | TGTGCCTGGAAGAAACTAGCGGGAGAATACGAGCAGTACTTC
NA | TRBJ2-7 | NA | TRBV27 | CASSFALAYEQYF | TGTGCCAGCAGTTTTGCCCTAGCATACGAGCAGTACTTC
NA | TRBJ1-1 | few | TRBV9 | CASSVVERNTEAFF | TGTGCCAGCAGCGTAGTCGAGCGGAACACTGAAGCTTTCTTT
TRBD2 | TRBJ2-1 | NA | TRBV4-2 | CASSQPTSGRYNEQFF | TGTGCCAGCAGCCAACCTACTAGCGGGAGGTACAATGAGCAGTTCTTC
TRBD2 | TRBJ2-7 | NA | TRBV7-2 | CASSLTSGRYEQYF | TGTGCCAGCAGCTTGACTAGCGGGAGGTACGAGCAGTACTTC
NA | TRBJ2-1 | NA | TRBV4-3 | CASSQDRSSGPYNEQFF | TGCGCCAGCAGCCAAGATAGGAGTAGCGGACCATACAATGAGCAGTTCTTC
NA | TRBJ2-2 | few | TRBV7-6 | CASSSSSANTGELFF | TGTGCCAGCAGCTCGAGCTCGGCGAACACCGGGGAGCTGTTTTTT
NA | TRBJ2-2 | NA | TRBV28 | CATGGGNTGELFF | TGTGCCACCGGAGGAGGGAACACCGGGGAGCTGTTTTTT
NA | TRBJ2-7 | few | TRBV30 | CAWSVGQSYEQYF | TGTGCCTGGAGTGTTGGTCAGTCCTACGAGCAGTACTTC
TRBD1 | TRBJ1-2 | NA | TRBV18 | CASSPLQGGKNYGYTF | TGTGCCAGCTCACCACTGCAGGGGGGTAAAAACTATGGCTACACCTTC
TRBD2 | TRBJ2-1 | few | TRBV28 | CASILRWGGNEQFF | TGTGCCAGCATCCTCAGGTGGGGGGGAAATGAGCAGTTCTTC
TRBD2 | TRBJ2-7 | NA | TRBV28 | CASRFTSGGVTYEQYF | TGTGCCAGCAGGTTCACTAGCGGGGGGGTAACCTACGAGCAGTACTTC
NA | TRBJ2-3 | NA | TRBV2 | CASSAEMLANTDTQYF | TGTGCCAGCAGTGCAGAAATGCTAGCGAATACAGATACGCAGTATTTT
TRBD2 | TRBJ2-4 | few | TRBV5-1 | CASSPGRGTGGGAKNIQYF | TGCGCCAGCAGCCCGGGTCGGGGGACTGGCGGGGGTGCCAAAAACATTCAGTACTTC
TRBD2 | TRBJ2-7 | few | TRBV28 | CASSLSGEGAYEQYF | TGTGCCAGCAGTTTGAGCGGGGAGGGCGCCTACGAGCAGTACTTC
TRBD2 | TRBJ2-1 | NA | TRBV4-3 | CASSHNSGSYNEQFF | TGCGCCAGCAGCCACAATAGCGGGAGTTACAATGAGCAGTTCTTC
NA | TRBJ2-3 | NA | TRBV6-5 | CASSSTFSDTQYF | TGTGCCAGCAGTTCTACCTTTTCAGATACGCAGTATTTT
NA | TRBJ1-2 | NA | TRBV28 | CASSLLPQGGGYTF | TGTGCCAGCAGTTTACTGCCCCAGGGTGGAGGCTACACCTTC
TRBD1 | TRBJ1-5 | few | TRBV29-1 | CSVRTGNNQPQHF | TGCAGCGTTCGGACAGGGAACAATCAGCCCCAGCATTTT
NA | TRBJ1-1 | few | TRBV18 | CASSPTGGADTEAFF | TGTGCCAGCTCCCCCACGGGGGGGGCCGACACTGAAGCTTTCTTT
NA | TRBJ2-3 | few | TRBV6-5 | CASRRITTDTQYF | TGTGCCAGCAGGCGGATAACCACAGATACGCAGTATTTT
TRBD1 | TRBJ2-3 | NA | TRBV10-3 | CAISDQSGTGGDTQYF | TGTGCCATCAGTGACCAATCCGGGACAGGGGGCGATACGCAGTATTTT
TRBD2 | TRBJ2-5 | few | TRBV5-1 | CASSLMVSGRVEQETQYF | TGCGCCAGCAGCTTGATGGTTAGCGGGAGGGTAGAACAAGAGACCCAGTACTTC
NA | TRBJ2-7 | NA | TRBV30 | CAWSVTGVSYEQYF | TGTGCCTGGAGTGTCACGGGGGTCTCCTACGAGCAGTACTTC
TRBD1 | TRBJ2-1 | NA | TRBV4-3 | CASSKDRSSYNEQFF | TGCGCCAGCAGCAAGGACAGGAGCTCCTACAATGAGCAGTTCTTC
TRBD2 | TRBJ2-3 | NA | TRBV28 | CASIWAGGVYF | TGTGCCAGCATCTGGGCGGGAGGGGTGTATTTT
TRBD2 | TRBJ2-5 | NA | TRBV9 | CASSVAPGLAGETQYF | TGTGCCAGCAGCGTAGCCCCCGGGCTAGCGGGGGAGACCCAGTACTTC
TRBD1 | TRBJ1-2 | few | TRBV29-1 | CSAGTGTGGYTF | TGCAGCGCTGGGACAGGGACCGGTGGCTACACCTTC
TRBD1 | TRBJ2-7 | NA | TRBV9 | CASSVRGTGIHEQYF | TGTGCCAGCAGCGTGCGTGGGACAGGGATCCACGAGCAGTACTTC
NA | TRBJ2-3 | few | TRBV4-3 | CASSRPAGGFGDTQYF | TGCGCCAGCAGCCGACCAGCGGGCGGATTTGGTGATACGCAGTATTTT
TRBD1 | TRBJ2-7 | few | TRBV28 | CASRGRTGGPYEQYF | TGTGCCAGCAGGGGACGGACAGGGGGTCCCTACGAGCAGTACTTC
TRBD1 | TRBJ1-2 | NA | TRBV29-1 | CSVAEGAAYGYTF | TGCAGCGTTGCGGAGGGGGCAGCATATGGCTACACCTTC
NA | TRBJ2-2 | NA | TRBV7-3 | CASSPGLAGETGELFF | TGTGCCAGCAGCCCAGGTCTGGCAGGGGAGACCGGGGAGCTGTTTTTT
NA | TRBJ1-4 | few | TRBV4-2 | CASSQDRSLNEKLFF | TGTGCCAGCAGCCAAGATCGGTCACTCAATGAAAAACTGTTTTTT
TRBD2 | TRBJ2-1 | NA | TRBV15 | CATSRATGASGTNEQFF | TGTGCCACCAGCAGAGCGACTGGGGCTAGCGGGACTAATGAGCAGTTCTTC
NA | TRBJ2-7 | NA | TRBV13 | CASSLSGDSYEQYF | TGTGCCAGCAGCTTGTCGGGTGACTCCTACGAGCAGTACTTC
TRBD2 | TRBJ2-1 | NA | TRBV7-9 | CASSLAGTSNEQFF | TGTGCCAGCAGCTTAGCGGGGACTAGCAATGAGCAGTTCTTC
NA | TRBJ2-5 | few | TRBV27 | CASSFRSPQETQYF | TGTGCCAGCAGTTTCCGGAGCCCCCAAGAGACCCAGTACTTC
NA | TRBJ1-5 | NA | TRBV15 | CATSRELGPDQPQHF | TGTGCCACCAGCAGAGAGTTGGGGCCGGATCAGCCCCAGCATTTT